Presented here are 30 T cell receptor beta chains from one specimen sequenced in a study of blood T cell repertoires in COVID-19. Clones were read by immunoSEQ multiplex PCR, and TCRdb kept only the in-frame ones, dropping some. This sample yields about 300,000 clones, of which roughly 90% are seen a single time; about 2.3% belongs to the top ten. Input material: peripheral blood. Receptors originate from a man aged 18 to 30 with active or convalescent COVID-19.

The chain recombines TRBV19 with TRBJ2-7, with TRBD2 identical over 10 bases. The CDR3 sequence is 17 residues long. Germline CDR1 and CDR2: LNHDA and SQIVND (reference sequence). After removal of 3 bases from V and 2 bases from J, the junction contained 10 bases not matched to a gene. The DNA for the CDR3 is TGTGCCAGTAGTATGGGCCGGACTAGCGGTTTTGCCTACGAGCAGTACTTC. Protein: CASSMGRTSGFAYEQYF.

This sequence joins TRBV19 and TRBJ2-7; D not certain. This CDR3 region has 13 residues. V was pared by 3 bases and J by 6 bases, with 12 bases between. CDR1 and CDR2 (germline): LNHDA, SQIVND (reference sequence). Here the CDR3 reads CASSIGPVAEQYF. In DNA, the CDR3 is TGTGCCAGTAGTATTGGCCCAGTGGCCGAGCAGTACTTC. The full variable domain, completed using reference TRBV19 and TRBJ2-7, is DGGITQSPKYLFRKEGQNVTLSCEQNLNHDAMYWYRQDPGQGLRLIYYSQIVNDFQKGDIAEGYSVSREKKESFPLTVTSAQKNPTAFYLCASSIGPVAEQYFGPGTRLTVT.

The J gene is TRBJ1-4, the V gene TRBV6-5; D may be TRBD1 (6 bases). The germline V gene encodes CDR1 MNHEY and CDR2 SVGAGI. The CDR3 runs to 15 residues. The V gene lost 0 bases and the J gene lost 3 bases, with 8 bases spanning the gap. The CDR3 coding sequence is TGTGCCAGCAGTTACTCGTACAGGGCTAATGAAAAACTGTTTTTT. Protein product: CASSYSYRANEKLFF.

The chain combines TRBV6-5 with TRBJ1-1; the D is unclear. Between the trimmed V and J ends, which lost 5 bases and 1 base, there was a span of 8 bases. This CDR3 contains 13 residues. Germline V gene sequence: CDR1 MNHEY, CDR2 SVGAGI. This CDR3 is CASSINRNTEAFF. The DNA for the CDR3 is TGTGCCAGCAGTATCAACAGGAACACTGAAGCTTTCTTT.

The CDR3 DNA reads TGTGCCAGCTCACCACCTACCGGCAAGCGCGGATCCTACAATGAGCAGTTCTTC. Translation gives CASSPPTGKRGSYNEQFF. J is TRBJ2-1 and V is TRBV18, with D uncertain. This CDR3 spans 18 amino acids. V gave up 0 bases and J gave up 1 base, with 16 bases separating them. In germline, CDR1 is KGHSH, CDR2 LQKENI.

The chain has TRBV16 and TRBJ1-1; 7 bases are shared with TRBD1. This CDR3 is 15 amino acids long. The V segment lost 4 bases and the J segment 4 bases; nucleotides outside the gene matches: 9. Germline V CDR1 and CDR2: KGHSY, FQNENV. In DNA form, the CDR3 reads TGTGCCAGCAGCCCTGAACAGGGGATCGGCACTGAAGCTTTCTTT. Translation: CASSPEQGIGTEAFF.

The CDR3 region is CASSQVTGTPLQNYGYTF. DNA for the CDR3: TGTGCCAGCAGCCAAGTCACCGGGACACCCCTGCAAAACTATGGCTACACCTTC. This sequence joins TRBV3-1 (or the pseudogene TRBV3-2) and TRBJ1-2; TRBD1 is a possible D gene (6 bases). Per germline, CDR1 LGHDT and CDR2 YNNKEL (reference sequence). This CDR3 is built from 18 residues. The germline V and J ends were trimmed by 1 base and 2 bases, with 20 bases remaining between them.

This chain's CDR3 is CASSQGTGDHEQYF. In nucleotides, the CDR3 is TGCGCCAGCAGCCAAGGGACAGGGGACCACGAGCAGTACTTC. The gene calls are TRBV5-1 and TRBJ2-7; 10 bases align to TRBD1. This CDR3 is built from 14 residues. CDR1 and CDR2 from the germline V gene are SGHRS and YFSETQ. V was pared by 4 bases and J by 5 bases, with 6 bases of the junction left unmatched.

The chain has TRBV6-5 and TRBJ2-7; D is possibly TRBD2 (6 bases). Germline V gene data show CDR1 as MNHEY and CDR2 as SVGAGI. V lost 0 bases, J lost 2 bases, and 11 bases lay in between. The CDR3 runs 15 residues. Written as DNA, the CDR3 is TGTGCCAGCAGTTACTCCGGCGGGAATACCTACGAGCAGTACTTC. Translating it yields CASSYSGGNTYEQYF.

V is TRBV28 and J is TRBJ2-7; TRBD2 might be the D (6 bases). CDR3 length: 15 amino acids. Between the trimmed V and J ends, which lost 3 bases and 0 bases, there was a span of 12 bases. In germline, CDR1 is MDHEN, CDR2 SYDVKM. The CDR3 protein is CASSLEGFTSYEQYF. The CDR3 bases are TGTGCCAGCAGTTTGGAGGGTTTTACCTCCTACGAGCAGTACTTC.

This rearrangement joins TRBV28 to TRBJ1-4; TRBD1 agrees at 11 bases. There are 15 residues in the CDR3. With V trimmed by 5 bases and J by 10 bases, 9 bases remained unmatched. Germline CDR1 is MDHEN and CDR2 is SYDVKM. The CDR3 DNA is TGTGCCAGCAGTACAGGGACAGGGGGAGGCTTAAAACTGTTTTTT. Encoded protein: CASSTGTGGGLKLFF.

The CDR3: CASSSSGSTDTQYF. The CDR3 coding sequence is TGCGCCAGCAGCTCGAGCGGGAGCACAGATACGCAGTATTTT. V usage is TRBV5-1 and J usage is TRBJ2-3; the D gene is possibly TRBD2 (6 bases). This CDR3 comprises 14 residues. Trimming left V 3 bases short and J 0 bases short, with 8 bases between. The germline gives CDR1 SGHRS, CDR2 YFSETQ.

The rearrangement links TRBV28 to TRBJ1-5; TRBD1 aligns across 8 bases. This CDR3 contains 19 residues. V was clipped by 8 bases and J by 0 bases; unmatched bases: 18. Germline values: CDR1 MDHEN, CDR2 SYDVKM. DNA for the CDR3: TGTGCCAGCGAGAGAAAACCCCCAGGGGGCGGTCTTAGCAATCAGCCCCAGCATTTT. This gives the protein CASERKPPGGGLSNQPQHF.

This chain connects TRBV18 to TRBJ1-1; D might be TRBD1 (5 bases). The CDR3 loop spans 14 amino acids. In germline, CDR1 is KGHSH, CDR2 LQKENI. With 3 bases removed from V and 0 bases from J, the gap between germline ends came to 8 bases. CDR3 amino acids: CASSPPTVNTEAFF. The CDR3 DNA is TGTGCCAGCTCACCCCCGACAGTGAACACTGAAGCTTTCTTT.

V usage is TRBV5-5 and J usage is TRBJ2-5; 7 bases are a match to TRBD1. Germline CDR1 and CDR2: SGHKS and YYEKEE (reference sequence). V trimming: 5 bases; J trimming: 0 bases; junction bases outside the gene matches: 7. The CDR3 length is 15 residues. This CDR3 is CASSRTGTDQETQYF. In nucleotides, the CDR3 is TGTGCCAGCAGTCGAACCGGGACAGACCAAGAGACCCAGTACTTC.

The chain recombines TRBV5-6 with TRBJ2-2, with 11 positions matching TRBD2. The V gene end was trimmed by 4 bases and the J gene end by 7 bases; junction bases not matched to a gene: 12. The germline CDR1 and CDR2 sequences are SGHDT and YYEEEE. CDR3 length: 17 residues. The CDR3 sequence is CASSRGELAGVHGELFF. CDR3 DNA: TGTGCCAGCAGCCGAGGGGAACTAGCGGGAGTTCACGGGGAGCTGTTTTTT.

The chain recombines TRBV7-3 with TRBJ2-3; D possibly corresponds to TRBD1 (6 bases). CDR1 and CDR2 from the germline V gene are SGHTA and FQGTGA. V dropped 5 bases and J dropped 0 bases, with 9 bases sitting between them. The CDR3 runs to 14 residues. The CDR3 DNA is TGTGCCAGCAGCAAGACAGGTAGCACAGATACGCAGTATTTT. It encodes CASSKTGSTDTQYF. Variable domain in full (rest from reference TRBV7-3 and TRBJ2-3): GAGVSQTPSNKVTEKGKYVELRCDPISGHTALYWYRQSLGQGPEFLIYFQGTGAADDSGLPNDRFFAVRPEGSVSTLKIQRTERGDSAVYLCASSKTGSTDTQYFGPGTRLTVL.

The chain uses TRBV5-1 and TRBJ2-3, with D maybe TRBD2 (6 bases). Trimming removed 0 bases at V and 4 bases at J, with 15 bases between. CDR3 length: 16 amino acids. The V gene's germline CDR1 is SGHRS and CDR2 YFSETQ. CDR3 in DNA: TGCGCCAGCAGCTTGGCCGGACACCCTAGCGCAGATACGCAGTATTTT. It encodes CASSLAGHPSADTQYF. Together with reference TRBV5-1 and TRBJ2-3, the CDR3 gives the full variable domain: KAGVTQTPRYLIKTRGQQVTLSCSPISGHRSVSWYQQTPGQGLQFLFEYFSETQRNKGNFPGRFSGRQFSNSRSEMNVSTLELGDSALYLCASSLAGHPSADTQYFGPGTRLTVL.

This sequence joins TRBV6-5 and TRBJ1-1, with 7 nucleotides matching TRBD1. The CDR3 sequence is 14 residues long. Germline V CDR1 and CDR2: MNHEY, SVGAGI. Germline trimming cut 6 bases from V and 1 base from J; bases unmatched to any gene: 5. The CDR3 DNA reads TGTGCCAGCAGGTGGGGGACAGAGAACACTGAAGCTTTCTTT. Encoded protein: CASRWGTENTEAFF.

The genes are TRBV5-6 and TRBJ1-2; D gene unclear. Per the germline V gene, CDR1 is SGHDT and CDR2 is YYEEEE. Trimming left V 4 bases short and J 8 bases short, with 15 bases between. The CDR3 covers 13 residues. CDR3 loop: CASSPRTAGGYTF. CDR3 nucleotide sequence: TGTGCCAGCAGCCCCAGGACTGCGGGGGGCTACACCTTC. Full variable domain (outside the CDR3, taken from reference TRBV5-6 and TRBJ1-2): DAGVTQSPTHLIKTRGQQVTLRCSPKSGHDTVSWYQQALGQGPQFIFQYYEEEERQRGNFPDRFSGHQFPNYSSELNVNALLLGDSALYLCASSPRTAGGYTFGSGTRLTVV.

This clone was detected once. A read error may account for a junction end that differs from germline. The chain couples TRBV15 to TRBJ2-3; 9 positions match TRBD2. This CDR3 spans 14 amino acids. Germline loops: CDR1 LNHNV, CDR2 YYDKDF (reference sequence). The CDR3 sequence: CATSRAQTSGTWDF. CDR3 bases: TGTGCCACCAGCAGAGCCCAGACTAGCGGAACTTGGGATTTT.

This chain connects TRBV19 to TRBJ2-5, with D possibly matching TRBD1 (5 bases). Trimming stripped 4 bases from V and 5 bases from J, with 17 bases between. The CDR3 length is 15 residues. Germline V CDR1 and CDR2: LNHDA, SQIVND (reference sequence). Here the CDR3 reads CASSTTDAGRETQYF. As DNA, the CDR3 is TGTGCCAGTAGTACAACAGACGCAGGGCGGGAGACCCAGTACTTC. The full variable domain, in which reference TRBV19 and TRBJ2-5 provide the parts outside the CDR3, is DGGITQSPKYLFRKEGQNVTLSCEQNLNHDAMYWYRQDPGQGLRLIYYSQIVNDFQKGDIAEGYSVSREKKESFPLTVTSAQKNPTAFYLCASSTTDAGRETQYFGPGTRLLVL.

The chain joins TRBV7-9 to TRBJ1-2; 7 bases map to TRBD1. V lost 2 bases to trimming and J lost 4 bases; unmatched junction nucleotides: 10. Per germline, CDR1 SEHNR and CDR2 FQNEAQ (reference sequence). The CDR3 runs 16 residues. The CDR3 DNA follows: TGTGCCAGCAGCTTATCCGACAGGGCTCCCCTCTATGGCTACACCTTC. Translated, it gives CASSLSDRAPLYGYTF.

The chain carries TRBV7-6 and TRBJ2-7; 11 positions match TRBD1. Germline V gene lookup returns CDR1 SGHVS and CDR2 FNYEAQ. Trimming took 5 bases from V and 5 from J; bases not matched to a gene: 5. The CDR3 has 14 amino acids. Here the CDR3 DNA reads TGTGCCAGCAGCACCCGGGACAGGGGGAACGAGCAGTACTTC. As protein: CASSTRDRGNEQYF.

V gene TRBV2 combines with J gene TRBJ2-7, with D perhaps matching TRBD2 (5 bases). CDR1 is SNHLY and CDR2 is FYNNEI in the germline V gene. V was trimmed by 6 bases and J by 3 bases, leaving 15 bases between them. The CDR3 is made up of 14 amino acids. The CDR3 protein is CASRDSAKGYEQYF. CDR3 nucleotide sequence: TGTGCCAGCAGGGATAGCGCTAAAGGCTACGAGCAGTACTTC.

The chain couples TRBV9 to TRBJ2-1; TRBD2 matches 8 bases. Germline loops: CDR1 SGDLS, CDR2 YYNGEE. J gave up 4 bases and V 3 bases, and 12 bases lay outside the gene matches. The CDR3 runs 17 residues. The chain's CDR3 is CASSAPLADPGYNEQFF. DNA for the CDR3: TGTGCCAGCAGCGCCCCACTAGCGGACCCTGGATACAATGAGCAGTTCTTC.

This clone was detected only once. The V gene is TRBV28, the J gene TRBJ2-3, with a possible D match to TRBD1 (6 bases). Between the trimmed V and J ends, which lost 3 bases and 0 bases, there was a span of 10 bases. Germline-derived CDR1 and CDR2 are MDHEN and SYDVKM. The CDR3 loop spans 15 amino acids. CDR3 protein: CASSFPGASTDTQYF. Here the CDR3 DNA reads TGTGCCAGCAGTTTTCCAGGGGCCAGCACAGATACGCAGTATTTT.

The DNA of the CDR3 is TGTGCCAGCAGCTTAATTGGTAGCGGGATGGAGACCCAGTACTTC. This codes for CASSLIGSGMETQYF. The V call is TRBV7-3, the J call TRBJ2-5; 8 positions agree with TRBD2. Looked up from germline, CDR1 is SGHTA and CDR2 is FQGTGA. Trimming cost V 1 base and J 5 bases; bases outside gene matches: 6. The CDR3 sequence is 15 residues long.

The J gene is TRBJ2-1, the V gene TRBV7-8; 12 bases fit TRBD2. This CDR3 has 15 amino acids. The germline gives CDR1 SGHVS, CDR2 FQNEAQ. V lost 4 bases to trimming and J lost 9 bases; unmatched junction nucleotides: 7. For the CDR3, the DNA is TGTGCCAGCAGCTCCCTAGCGGGAGGGCCCTCTGAGCAGTTCTTC. Translation gives CASSSLAGGPSEQFF. Together with reference TRBV7-8 and TRBJ2-1, the CDR3 gives the full variable domain: GAGVSQSPRYKVAKRGQDVALRCDPISGHVSLFWYQQALGQGPEFLTYFQNEAQLDKSGLPSDRFFAERPEGSVSTLKIQRTQQEDSAVYLCASSSLAGGPSEQFFGPGTRLTVL.

The rearrangement links TRBV5-1 to TRBJ2-7; TRBD2 is a possible D gene (6 bases). There are 16 residues in the CDR3. Deletions cut 1 base from V and 2 bases from J, with 16 bases between. Germline CDR1 SGHRS, CDR2 YFSETQ. DNA of the CDR3: TGCGCCAGCAGCTTGAAAATCGGGACTCTTCCCTACGAGCAGTACTTC. Translated: CASSLKIGTLPYEQYF. Combining the CDR3 with reference TRBV5-1 and TRBJ2-7 gives the whole variable domain KAGVTQTPRYLIKTRGQQVTLSCSPISGHRSVSWYQQTPGQGLQFLFEYFSETQRNKGNFPGRFSGRQFSNSRSEMNVSTLELGDSALYLCASSLKIGTLPYEQYFGPGTRLTVT.